The entry below describes one TCR beta chain. Its antigen is unknown. Time point noted: week 47, end of study. The investigators gave 300 ug of mutant IDH1 20-mer peptide in each vaccine dose, together with topical imiquimod. Vaccinations, eight in total, occurred in weeks 1, 3, 5, 7, 11, 15, 19, 23. Astrocytomas that were new, WHO grade 3 or 4, IDH1-mutant and ATRX-lost were present in the donors. J lost 7 bases, V lost 6 bases, and 7 bases had no gene match. The germline V gene encodes CDR1 SQVTM and CDR2 ANQGSEA. CDR3 length: 12 residues. This record comes from a study of a mutant IDH1 vaccine in newly diagnosed glioma. The wider study: Therapy received beforehand was radiotherapy, temozolomide, or both, with most patients given both. Study outcomes and limitations: Of all patients, about 93% showed vaccine-induced immune responses.

TCRdb's table, derived via immunoSEQ multiplex PCR, lists solely in-frame clones and lacks some. The data hold around 60,000 clones, with 80% to 85% observed a single time. The sequence was obtained from a man in his thirties or forties with glioma. V usage is TRBV29-1 and J usage is TRBJ1-1, with TRBD1 identical over 8 bases. This specimen consisted of PBMCs, obtained from a glioma patient whose treatment included an IDH1 peptide vaccine. CDR3 amino acids: CSVRQGYSEAFF. The CDR3, as DNA: TGCAGCGTCCGACAGGGGTATAGTGAAGCTTTCTTT.